This TCR beta chain stems from a study of radiotherapy plus CTLA-4 blockade in lung cancer. This clone has just a few counts. Its specificity is not known. Looked up from germline, CDR1 is LNHDA and CDR2 is SQIVND (reference sequence). The J segment lost 8 bases and the V segment lost 3 bases, leaving 8 bases of the junction unmatched. The CDR3 has 14 amino acids. Findings and caveats of the study: The authors reported that early blood T cell clone dynamics, with interferon-beta, best predicted response. Radiotherapy with ipilimumab was followed by blood expansion of tumor-derived clones.

Chemo-refractory metastatic non-small-cell lung cancer patients received focal radiation with ipilimumab CTLA-4 blockade. The assay was immunoSEQ multiplex PCR, and TCRdb's table has in-frame clones only and misses some. The sample gives more than 90,000 clones, around 75% of which show up once; 5% to 5.5% is in the top ten. The sample here was peripheral blood, taken from a patient treated with radiotherapy plus ipilimumab. The clonotype comes from a human donor with non-small cell lung cancer who had a partial response to radiotherapy plus ipilimumab. The chain joins TRBV19 to TRBJ1-2, with 8 bases fitting TRBD1. The DNA of the CDR3 is TGTGCCAGTAGTATCATAGGGGACAGGCTCGGCTACACCTTC. Amino acid sequence: CASSIIGDRLGYTF.